This T cell receptor (beta chain) emerged from a study of blood T cell repertoires in COVID-19. Study-wide background: Acute and convalescent COVID-19 samples came from the United States, Italy and Spain. T cells, B-cell-depleted T cells, or PBMCs provided the cDNA or gDNA that served as material.

The CDR3 extends over 14 amino acids. Per the germline V gene, CDR1 is MNHEY and CDR2 is SVGAGI. The V and J ends lost 4 bases and 0 bases respectively, with 7 bases between them. Authors' analysis steps: Amplification from reference gene primers served as the basis for estimated nucleated cell counts. Produced via immunoSEQ multiplex PCR; TCRdb's table is partial and in-frame only. The DNA was the basis for D and trimming; V, J and clone size are from that table. The table has 90,000 to 110,000 clones, around 76% seen once. The chain is built from TRBV6-5 and TRBJ1-5; the D is unclear. This clonotype originated in a woman in her 70s with acute or convalescent COVID-19. The sample consisted of peripheral blood. The CDR3 region has the DNA TGTGCCAGCAGTTCACAGACTAGCAATCAGCCCCAGCATTTT. Translating gives CASSSQTSNQPQHF.